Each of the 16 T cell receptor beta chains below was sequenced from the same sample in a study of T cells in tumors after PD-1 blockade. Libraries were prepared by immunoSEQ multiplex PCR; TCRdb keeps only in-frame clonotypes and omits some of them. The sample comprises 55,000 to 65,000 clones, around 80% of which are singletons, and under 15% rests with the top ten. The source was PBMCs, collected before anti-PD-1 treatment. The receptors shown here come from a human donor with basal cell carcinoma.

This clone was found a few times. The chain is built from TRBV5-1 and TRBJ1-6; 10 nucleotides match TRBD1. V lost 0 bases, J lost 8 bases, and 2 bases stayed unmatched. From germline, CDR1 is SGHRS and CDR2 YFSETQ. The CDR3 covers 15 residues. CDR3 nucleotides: TGCGCCAGCAGCTTGGATGGGACAGGGGATTCACCCCTCCACTTT. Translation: CASSLDGTGDSPLHF.

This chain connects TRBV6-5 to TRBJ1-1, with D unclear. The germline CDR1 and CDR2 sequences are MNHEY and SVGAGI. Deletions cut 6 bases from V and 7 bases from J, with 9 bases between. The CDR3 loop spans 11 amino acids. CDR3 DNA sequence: TGTGCCAGCAGACTCGGTGGTGAAGCTTTCTTT. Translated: CASRLGGEAFF.

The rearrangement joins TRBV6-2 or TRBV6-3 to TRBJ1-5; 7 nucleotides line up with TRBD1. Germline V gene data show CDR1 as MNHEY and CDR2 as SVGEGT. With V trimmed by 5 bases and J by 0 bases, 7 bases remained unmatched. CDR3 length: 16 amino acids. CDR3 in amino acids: CASSGTAPYSNQPQHF. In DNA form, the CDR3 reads TGTGCCAGCAGTGGGACAGCTCCTTATAGCAATCAGCCCCAGCATTTT.

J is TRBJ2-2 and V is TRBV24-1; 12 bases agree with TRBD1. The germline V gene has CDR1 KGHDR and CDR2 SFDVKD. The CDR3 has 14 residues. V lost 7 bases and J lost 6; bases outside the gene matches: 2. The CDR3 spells CATRGQGASGELFF. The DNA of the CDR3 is TGTGCCACCAGGGGACAGGGGGCTTCCGGGGAGCTGTTTTTT.

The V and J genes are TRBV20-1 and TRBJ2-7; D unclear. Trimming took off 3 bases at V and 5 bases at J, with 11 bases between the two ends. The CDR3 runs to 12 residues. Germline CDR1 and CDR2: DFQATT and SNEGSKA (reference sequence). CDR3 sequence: CSASWGSHEQYF. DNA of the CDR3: TGCAGTGCTAGTTGGGGAAGCCACGAGCAGTACTTC.

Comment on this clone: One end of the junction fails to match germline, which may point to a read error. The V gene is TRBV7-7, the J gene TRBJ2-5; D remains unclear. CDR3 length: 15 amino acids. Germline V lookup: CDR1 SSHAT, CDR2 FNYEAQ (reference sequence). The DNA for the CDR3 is TGTGCTAGCAGCTCGGTCTTTGGTTTTGGAGAGACCCAGTACTTC. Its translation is CASSSVFGFGETQYF. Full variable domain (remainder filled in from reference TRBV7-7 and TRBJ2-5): GAGVSQSPRYKVTKRGQDVTLRCDPISSHATLYWYQQALGQGPEFLTYFNYEAQPDKSGLPSDRFSAERPEGSISTLTIQRTEQRDSAMYRCASSSVFGFGETQYFGPGTRLLVL.

The CDR3 DNA sequence: TGCGCCAGCAGCTTGGAGGGTTTCCAAGAGACCCAGTACTTC. This translates into CASSLEGFQETQYF. The V call is TRBV5-1, the J call TRBJ2-5, with D unresolved. The V gene lost 0 bases and the J gene lost 1 base, with 7 bases spanning the gap. Germline loops: CDR1 SGHRS, CDR2 YFSETQ. The CDR3 is 14 residues long.

CDR3: CSASQETQYF. CDR3 bases: TGCAGTGCTAGTCAAGAGACCCAGTACTTC. The V gene is TRBV20-1, the J gene TRBJ2-5; D remains ambiguous. Germline V gene lookup returns CDR1 DFQATT and CDR2 SNEGSKA (reference sequence). The CDR3 spans 10 residues. V dropped 3 bases and J dropped 2 bases, with 1 base sitting between them.

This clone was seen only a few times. The CDR3 DNA follows: TGTGCCAGTAGTAGTTACAGGGATAACTATGGCTACACCTTC. Residues: CASSSYRDNYGYTF. The chain joins TRBV19 to TRBJ1-2, with D possibly being TRBD1 (6 bases). Germline V gene data show CDR1 as LNHDA and CDR2 as SQIVND (reference sequence). This CDR3 contains 14 residues. Trimming took 4 bases from V and 1 from J, leaving 10 bases between them.

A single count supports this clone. CDR3 sequence reads: CASSIDSGGIYEQYF. CDR3 bases: TGTGCCAGTAGTATTGATTCCGGCGGGATCTACGAGCAGTACTTC. The chain uses TRBV19 and TRBJ2-7; D is perhaps TRBD2 (6 bases). The germline CDR1 and CDR2 sequences are LNHDA and SQIVND (reference sequence). V lost 3 bases and J 3 bases, leaving 15 bases between the germline ends. This CDR3 comprises 15 residues.

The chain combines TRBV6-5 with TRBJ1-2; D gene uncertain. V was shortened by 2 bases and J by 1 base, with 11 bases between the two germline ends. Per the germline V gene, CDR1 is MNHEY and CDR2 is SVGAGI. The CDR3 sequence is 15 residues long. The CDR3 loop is CASSYAGDNNYGYTF. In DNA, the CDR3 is TGTGCCAGCAGTTACGCCGGGGATAATAACTATGGCTACACCTTC.

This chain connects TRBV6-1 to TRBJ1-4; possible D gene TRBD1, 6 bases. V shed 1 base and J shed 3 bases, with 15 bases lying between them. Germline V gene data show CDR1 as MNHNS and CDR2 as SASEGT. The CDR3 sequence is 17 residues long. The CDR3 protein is CASSEGGRGISNEKLFF. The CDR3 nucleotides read TGTGCCAGCAGTGAAGGGGGGCGGGGAATATCTAATGAAAAACTGTTTTTT.

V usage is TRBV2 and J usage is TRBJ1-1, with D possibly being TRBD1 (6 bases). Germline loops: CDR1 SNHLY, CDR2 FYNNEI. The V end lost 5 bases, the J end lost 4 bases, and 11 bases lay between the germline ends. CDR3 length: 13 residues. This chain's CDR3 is CASSYRESTEAFF. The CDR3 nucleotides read TGTGCCAGCAGTTACAGGGAGAGCACTGAAGCTTTCTTT. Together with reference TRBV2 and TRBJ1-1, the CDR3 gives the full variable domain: EPEVTQTPSHQVTQMGQEVILRCVPISNHLYFYWYRQILGQKVEFLVSFYNNEISEKSEIFDDQFSVERPDGSNFTLKIRSTKLEDSAMYFCASSYRESTEAFFGQGTRLTVV.

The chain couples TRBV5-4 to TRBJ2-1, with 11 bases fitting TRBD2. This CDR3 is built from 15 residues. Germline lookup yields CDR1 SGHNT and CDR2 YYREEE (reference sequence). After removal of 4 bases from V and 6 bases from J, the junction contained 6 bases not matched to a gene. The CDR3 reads CASSRTSGLINEQFF. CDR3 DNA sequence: TGTGCCAGCAGCCGGACTAGCGGGCTGATCAATGAGCAGTTCTTC.

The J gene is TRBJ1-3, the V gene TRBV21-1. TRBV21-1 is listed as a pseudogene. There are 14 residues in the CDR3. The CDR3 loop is CASSADYSGNTIYF. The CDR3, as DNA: TGTGCCAGCAGCGCAGACTACAGTGGAAACACCATATATTTT.

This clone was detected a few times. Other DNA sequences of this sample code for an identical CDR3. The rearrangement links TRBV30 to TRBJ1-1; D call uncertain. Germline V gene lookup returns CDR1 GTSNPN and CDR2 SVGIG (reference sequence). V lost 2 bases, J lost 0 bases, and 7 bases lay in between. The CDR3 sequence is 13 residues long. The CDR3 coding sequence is TGTGCCTGGAGTAACGGTATGAACACTGAAGCTTTCTTT. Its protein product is CAWSNGMNTEAFF. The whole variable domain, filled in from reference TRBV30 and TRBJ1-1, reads SQTIHQWPATLVQPVGSPLSLECTVEGTSNPNLYWYRQAAGRGLQLLFYSVGIGQISSEVPQNLSASRPQDRQFILSSKKLLLSDSGFYLCAWSNGMNTEAFFGQGTRLTVV.